These T cell receptor beta chains were read from a single sample in a study of T cell responses to AZD1222 COVID-19 vaccine. Sequencing was performed with immunoSEQ multiplex PCR; in TCRdb, only in-frame clones are kept and a portion is missing. The sample consists of 120,000 to 150,000 clones, approximately 88% of them appearing once. The specimen comprised peripheral blood, sampled on day 0 of AZD1222 vaccination. All receptors come from an adult in good health. The CDR3 runs from the conserved cysteine through the conserved F or W. D genes are given only for firm matches. Size is omitted from some rows. Given values are once, few, many or a class for expanded clones.

J gene: TRBJ2-2; clone size: -; V gene: TRBV7-2; D gene: -; CDR3 protein: CASSAGTHTGELFF; CDR3 DNA: TGTGCCAGCAGCGCGGGGACCCACACCGGGGAGCTGTTTTTT
J gene: TRBJ1-4; clone size: -; V gene: TRBV6-5; D gene: -; CDR3 protein: CASSREGLSNEKLFF; CDR3 DNA: TGTGCCAGCAGCAGGGAGGGGCTAAGTAATGAAAAACTGTTTTTT
J gene: TRBJ1-1; clone size: few; V gene: TRBV27; D gene: -; CDR3 protein: CASSFVRGNTEAFF; CDR3 DNA: TGTGCCAGCAGTTTCGTCAGGGGGAACACTGAAGCTTTCTTT
J gene: TRBJ1-5; clone size: -; V gene: TRBV28; D gene: -; CDR3 protein: CANSPGGDQPQHF; CDR3 DNA: TGTGCCAACTCCCCGGGGGGGGATCAGCCCCAGCATTTT
J gene: TRBJ2-1; clone size: -; V gene: TRBV28; D gene: TRBD1; CDR3 protein: CASGPGSTGTGYYNEQFF; CDR3 DNA: TGTGCCAGCGGCCCCGGATCAACCGGGACAGGATACTACAATGAGCAGTTCTTC
J gene: TRBJ2-2; clone size: -; V gene: TRBV5-4; D gene: TRBD2; CDR3 protein: CASSLGLAGFGSTGELFF; CDR3 DNA: TGTGCCAGCAGCTTGGGACTAGCGGGATTCGGTTCTACCGGGGAGCTGTTTTTT
J gene: TRBJ1-2; clone size: -; V gene: TRBV5-4; D gene: -; CDR3 protein: CASSLIGSGGYTF; CDR3 DNA: TGTGCCAGCAGCTTGATTGGCAGTGGGGGCTACACCTTC
J gene: TRBJ2-3; clone size: few; V gene: TRBV5-1; D gene: -; CDR3 protein: CASSLGSTDTQYF; CDR3 DNA: TGCGCCAGCAGCTTGGGCAGCACAGATACGCAGTATTTT
J gene: TRBJ2-1; clone size: -; V gene: TRBV18; D gene: -; CDR3 protein: CASSPPGMIHEQFF; CDR3 DNA: TGTGCCAGCTCACCACCGGGGATGATTCATGAGCAGTTCTTC
J gene: TRBJ2-7; clone size: few; V gene: TRBV7-2; D gene: TRBD2; CDR3 protein: CASSFKWTSGGYEQYF; CDR3 DNA: TGTGCCAGCAGCTTCAAGTGGACTAGCGGGGGATACGAGCAGTACTTC
J gene: TRBJ1-6; clone size: -; V gene: TRBV7-9; D gene: TRBD1; CDR3 protein: CASSARQGYSPLHF; CDR3 DNA: TGTGCCAGCAGCGCAAGACAGGGGTACTCACCCCTCCACTTT
J gene: TRBJ2-2; clone size: -; V gene: TRBV2; D gene: TRBD1; CDR3 protein: CASSPTGFRELFF; CDR3 DNA: TGTGCCAGCAGTCCGACAGGGTTCAGGGAGCTGTTTTTT
J gene: TRBJ2-7; clone size: -; V gene: TRBV30; D gene: TRBD2; CDR3 protein: CAWSGGVLDEQYF; CDR3 DNA: TGTGCCTGGAGCGGGGGGGTGCTAGACGAGCAGTACTTC
J gene: TRBJ2-3; clone size: -; V gene: TRBV11-2; D gene: -; CDR3 protein: CASSLAISTDTQYF; CDR3 DNA: TGTGCCAGCAGCTTAGCGATCAGCACAGATACGCAGTATTTT
J gene: TRBJ1-6; clone size: few; V gene: TRBV7-2; D gene: -; CDR3 protein: CASSLAGGSPLHF; CDR3 DNA: TGTGCCAGCAGCTTAGCGGGAGGATCACCCCTCCACTTT
J gene: TRBJ2-5; clone size: -; V gene: TRBV14; D gene: -; CDR3 protein: CASSQDRWGTQNKETQYF; CDR3 DNA: TGTGCCAGCAGCCAAGATCGGTGGGGGACACAAAACAAAGAGACCCAGTACTTC
J gene: TRBJ2-5; clone size: -; V gene: TRBV9; D gene: TRBD2; CDR3 protein: CASSPGPTGTSGEETQYF; CDR3 DNA: TGTGCCAGCAGCCCAGGCCCGACCGGGACTAGCGGAGAAGAGACCCAGTACTTC
J gene: TRBJ2-5; clone size: -; V gene: TRBV5-1; D gene: -; CDR3 protein: CASSPVGGRRETQYF; CDR3 DNA: TGCGCCAGCAGCCCGGTAGGGGGAAGAAGAGAGACCCAGTACTTC
J gene: TRBJ1-6; clone size: -; V gene: TRBV4-2; D gene: -; CDR3 protein: CASSDVGRSPLHF; CDR3 DNA: TGTGCCAGCAGCGATGTCGGGAGATCACCCCTCCACTTT
J gene: TRBJ2-3; clone size: -; V gene: TRBV7-2; D gene: TRBD2; CDR3 protein: CASMANGAGVSDTQYF; CDR3 DNA: TGTGCCAGCATGGCAAACGGGGCGGGAGTAAGCGATACGCAGTATTTT
J gene: TRBJ1-1; clone size: -; V gene: TRBV7-2; D gene: -; CDR3 protein: CASSLEWGQLEAFF; CDR3 DNA: TGTGCCAGCAGCTTAGAGTGGGGCCAACTGGAAGCTTTCTTT
J gene: TRBJ1-1; clone size: -; V gene: TRBV7-3; D gene: -; CDR3 protein: CASSLLGGNTEAFF; CDR3 DNA: TGTGCCAGCAGCCTACTGGGAGGGAACACTGAAGCTTTCTTT
J gene: TRBJ1-5; clone size: -; V gene: TRBV19; D gene: TRBD1; CDR3 protein: CASTFDRALNQPQHF; CDR3 DNA: TGTGCCAGTACCTTTGACAGGGCCCTCAATCAGCCCCAGCATTTT
J gene: TRBJ2-7; clone size: -; V gene: TRBV9; D gene: -; CDR3 protein: CASSEATGSSYEQYF; CDR3 DNA: TGTGCCAGCAGCGAGGCGACAGGCAGCTCCTACGAGCAGTACTTC
J gene: TRBJ1-1; clone size: -; V gene: TRBV19; D gene: -; CDR3 protein: CASSQGSNTEAFF; CDR3 DNA: TGTGCCAGTAGTCAGGGGTCGAACACTGAAGCTTTCTTT